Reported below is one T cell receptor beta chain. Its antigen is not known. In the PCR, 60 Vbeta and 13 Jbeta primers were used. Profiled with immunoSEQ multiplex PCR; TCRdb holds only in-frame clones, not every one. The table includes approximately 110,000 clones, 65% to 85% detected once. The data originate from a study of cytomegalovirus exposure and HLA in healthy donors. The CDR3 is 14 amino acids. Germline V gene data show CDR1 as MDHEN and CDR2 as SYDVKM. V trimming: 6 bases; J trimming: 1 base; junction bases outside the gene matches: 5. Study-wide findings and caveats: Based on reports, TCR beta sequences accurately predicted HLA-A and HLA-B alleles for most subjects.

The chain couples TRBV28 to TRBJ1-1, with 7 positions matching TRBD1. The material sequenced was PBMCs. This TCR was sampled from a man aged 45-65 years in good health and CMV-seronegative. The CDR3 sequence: CASRPTGRNTEAFF. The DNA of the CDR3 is TGTGCCAGCAGACCGACAGGGCGGAACACTGAAGCTTTCTTT.